The subject of this entry is one T cell receptor beta chain. Its antigen is still unknown. The sample belongs to a study of cytomegalovirus exposure and HLA in healthy donors. General study points: Most sequenced TCRs were rare (though some public TCRs occurred in many donors).

The CDR3 spans 13 residues. From germline, CDR1 is SGHTA and CDR2 FQGTGA. Trimming took off 5 bases at V and 10 bases at J, with 12 bases between the two ends. Clones were sequenced by immunoSEQ multiplex PCR, and TCRdb holds only the in-frame ones, with some missing. The sample carries about 330,000 clones, roughly nine tenths recorded once. The J gene is TRBJ1-6, the V gene TRBV7-3; D is unclear. This receptor was taken from a woman aged 30 to 39 in good health and CMV-seropositive. The sample taken for sequencing was PBMCs. The CDR3, as DNA: TGTGCCAGCAGCCCTCCCGTGGAATCACCCCTCCACTTT. Translation: CASSPPVESPLHF.